The subject of this entry is one T cell receptor (beta chain). The same CDR3 is also encoded by other DNA sequences in this sample. Losses at the gene ends were 0 bases for V and 3 bases for J; bases not matched to a gene: 3. This CDR3 has 15 residues. CDR1 LGHNA and CDR2 YNFKEQ come from the germline V gene. TCRdb keeps only in-frame clones here, not all; method: immunoSEQ multiplex PCR. The table records about 440,000 clones, around 89% of them present only once. The sample is drawn from a study of blood T cell repertoires in COVID-19. Background on the study: COVID-19 samples, acute and convalescent, were from the United States, Italy and Spain. The cDNA or gDNA used as material had been derived from T cells, B-cell-depleted T cells, or PBMCs.

Sequencing used peripheral blood. The gene calls are TRBV4-2 and TRBJ2-7; 9 bases fit TRBD2. The source is a woman in her twenties or thirties with acute or convalescent COVID-19. As DNA, the CDR3 is TGTGCCAGCAGCCAAGAGCTAGCGGGAAACTACGAGCAGTACTTC. Its translation: CASSQELAGNYEQYF.